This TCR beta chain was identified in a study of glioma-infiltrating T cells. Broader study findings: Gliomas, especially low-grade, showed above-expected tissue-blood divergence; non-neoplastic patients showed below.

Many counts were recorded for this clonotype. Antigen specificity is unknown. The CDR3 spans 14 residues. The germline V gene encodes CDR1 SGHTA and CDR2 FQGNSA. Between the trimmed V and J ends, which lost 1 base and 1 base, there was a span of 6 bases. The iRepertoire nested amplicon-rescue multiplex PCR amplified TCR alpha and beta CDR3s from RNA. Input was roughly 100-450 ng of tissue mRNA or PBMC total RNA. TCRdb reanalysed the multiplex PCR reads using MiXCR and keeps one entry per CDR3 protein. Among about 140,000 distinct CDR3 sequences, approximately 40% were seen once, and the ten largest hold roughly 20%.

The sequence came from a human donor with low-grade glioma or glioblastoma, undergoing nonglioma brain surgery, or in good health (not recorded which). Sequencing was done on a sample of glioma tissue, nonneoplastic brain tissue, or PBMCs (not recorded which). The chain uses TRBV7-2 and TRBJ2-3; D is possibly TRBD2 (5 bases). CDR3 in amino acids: CASSLGTGTDTQYF. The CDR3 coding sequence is TGTGCCAGCAGCTTAGGGACTGGCACAGATACGCAGTATTTT.